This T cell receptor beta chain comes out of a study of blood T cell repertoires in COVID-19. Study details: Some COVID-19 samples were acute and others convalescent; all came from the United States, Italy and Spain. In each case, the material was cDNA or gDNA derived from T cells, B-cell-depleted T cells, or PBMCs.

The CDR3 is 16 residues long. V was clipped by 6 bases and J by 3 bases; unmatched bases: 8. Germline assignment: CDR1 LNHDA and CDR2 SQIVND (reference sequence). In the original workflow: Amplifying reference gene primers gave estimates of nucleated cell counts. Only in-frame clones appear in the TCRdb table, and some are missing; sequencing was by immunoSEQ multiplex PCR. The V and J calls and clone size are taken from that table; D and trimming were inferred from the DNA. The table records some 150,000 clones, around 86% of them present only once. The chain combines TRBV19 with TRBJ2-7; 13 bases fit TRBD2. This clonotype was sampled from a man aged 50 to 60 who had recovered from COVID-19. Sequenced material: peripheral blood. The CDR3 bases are TGTGCCAGTAGCGGGACTAGCGGGGCACCGCACTACGAGCAGTACTTC. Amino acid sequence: CASSGTSGAPHYEQYF.